This T cell receptor beta chain emerged from a study of T cell clonotyping in hematopoietic cell transplantation (dated by TCRdb to the early 2020s). A note on the overall study: A total of under 150 blood samples were gathered in the study from fewer than 40 consecutive transplant recipients along with their related donors. Patient recruitment ran from 2015 to early 2017, and follow-up continued until late 2020 or death.

As concerns this clone: It has no known antigen specificity. It has no much larger one-base neighbor in the sample; base qualities were not kept.

The immunoSEQ assay, a bias-controlled multiplex PCR using V- and J-specific primers, was used to amplify TCR beta CDR3 regions from genomic DNA. A proprietary barcode and Illumina adapter sequences were added to the CDR3 amplicons in a second PCR step. An Illumina MiSeq instrument was used for sequencing of the CDR3 libraries. Per the authors' processing: Export and quality control were done with immunoSEQ Analyzer 3.0, while downstream analyses used R Bioconductor and Immunarch. Repertoire metrics were calculated using only productive rearrangements within the normalized downsampled data set. In the normalized cohort, clonotypes with more than 5 templates were defined as pathologically expanded. The Inverse Simpson Index was used to measure repertoire diversity. To capture all clonotypes, CMV-specificity analyses were performed on the non-normalized data set. The table comes from immuneACCESS by way of TCRdb, which keeps in-frame sequences with V and J called. Part of the clones is missing from these tables; in studies checked, under half for an unresolved V gene and the rest for unknown reasons. V and J calls and clone size follow that table, whereas D and trimming were derived from the DNA. The sample records some 5,000 clones, 94% of which are singletons. The ten largest clonotypes hold roughly 6% of the sample.

What the research found in general, with its limitations: Recipient repertoires showed only a small fraction of overlap with donor repertoires, and over 97% appeared de novo at the given depth. The sample size was limited, and because cells were not sorted, the contributions of CD4 and CD8 repertoires could not be separated. A decrease in recipient TCR diversity was observed after transplant, and a progressive increase in pathologically expanded clonotypes was seen from day 30 to day 180. Inverse Simpson Index values from donors and from recipients before transplant predicted broader TCR repertoire diversity after transplant.

Via the germline V gene, CDR1 is SNHLY and CDR2 FYNNEI. From the cysteine through the phenylalanine, the CDR3 covers 12 amino acids. Only the CDR3 part of the read is kept: 36 bases, read in frame from the first base. V is clipped by 6 bases and J by 6 bases, and the sequence between their germline boundaries is 11 bases long. This sample's time point label indicates: 180 days after allo-HCT. Blood from recipients was drawn roughly 28 days before transplant, then again at days 30, 100 and 180 after transplant. Nuclei Lysis Solution was used to extract genomic DNA from fresh or cryopreserved unfractionated peripheral blood mononuclear cells.

Material: PBMCs, obtained 180 days after allogeneic stem cell transplant. This TCR came from a male patient between 55 and 70 years old who had an allogeneic stem cell transplant from a related donor, so the T cells may come from the graft donor. Some clones in this sample may be carry-over from other donors' samples. Recombination connected TRBV2 to TRBJ1-2; the D gene lacks a confident call. The DNA sequence is given as TGTGCCAGCAGCGCCTGGACGGATGGCTACACCTTC. Its protein reads: CASSAWTDGYTF.